The clone carrying this T cell receptor beta chain was seen a handful of times. Its antigen is unidentified. Expressed TCRB transcripts were sequenced because the isolated RNA had all been reverse transcribed beforehand. Some clones are missing from TCRdb's copy, which holds only in-frame ones; the method was immunoSEQ multiplex PCR. This table holds about 150,000 clones, roughly 9.1% found once. These data are taken from a study of beta chain features in type 1 diabetes. Study results and caveats: TCRB CDR3 length was moderately but significantly reduced in all four CD4+ subsets of Type 1 diabetes patients. Fewer junction insertions and more nucleotide deletions appeared in type 1 diabetes patients.

The germline V gene encodes CDR1 MRHNA and CDR2 SNTAGT. Trimming at V came to 5 bases and at J to 6 bases, leaving 8 bases not matched to a gene. CDR3 length equals 15 residues. Sorting that relied on CD45RO/CCR7/CD25/CD127/CD95/CD27 yielded CD4+ naive, central memory, regulatory and stem cell-like memory cells. The rearrangement joins TRBV6-4 to TRBJ2-1; 9 nucleotides align to TRBD2. The source is a woman in her late teens or twenties in good health. What was sequenced was central memory CD4+ T cells from blood. In DNA, the CDR3 is TGTGCCAGCAGTCCAGCGGGAGGTAGGACCAATGAGCAGTTCTTC. Amino acid sequence: CASSPAGGRTNEQFF.